This passage covers 5 T cell receptor beta chains from one sample sequenced in a study of cytomegalovirus exposure and HLA in healthy donors. Primers: 60 Vbeta forward and 13 Jbeta reverse. Method: immunoSEQ multiplex PCR; TCRdb's copy keeps in-frame clones and lacks some. The table lists roughly 120,000 clones, around 86% of them singletons. Material: PBMCs. All receptors come from a woman aged 25 to 39 in good health and CMV-seronegative.

DNA of the CDR3: TGTGCCATCAGTGAGACTAGCGGGACCACAGATACGCAGTATTTT. Its protein product is CAISETSGTTDTQYF. The gene calls are TRBV10-3 and TRBJ2-3; TRBD2 matches at 10 bases. V lost 2 bases and J lost 2; bases outside the gene matches: 1. In germline, CDR1 is ENHRY, CDR2 SYGVKD. The CDR3 is made up of 15 amino acids.

The V gene is TRBV19, the J gene TRBJ2-2; D not resolved. Looked up from germline, CDR1 is LNHDA and CDR2 is SQIVND (reference sequence). CDR3 length equals 14 residues. V shed 5 bases and J shed 4 bases, with 11 bases lying between them. CDR3 sequence reads: CASSLNEATGELFF. In DNA form, the CDR3 reads TGTGCCAGTAGTTTGAACGAAGCCACCGGGGAGCTGTTTTTT. Complete variable domain (other parts from reference TRBV19 and TRBJ2-2): DGGITQSPKYLFRKEGQNVTLSCEQNLNHDAMYWYRQDPGQGLRLIYYSQIVNDFQKGDIAEGYSVSREKKESFPLTVTSAQKNPTAFYLCASSLNEATGELFFGEGSRLTVL.

The V and J genes are TRBV19 and TRBJ1-5, with 8 bases fitting TRBD1. Per the germline V gene, CDR1 is LNHDA and CDR2 is SQIVND (reference sequence). V trimming: 5 bases; J trimming: 3 bases; junction bases outside the gene matches: 6. This CDR3 has 15 residues. This chain's CDR3 is CASSLGQGNNQPQHF. For the CDR3, the DNA is TGTGCCAGTAGTTTAGGACAGGGCAACAATCAGCCCCAGCATTTT.

The rearrangement joins TRBV15 to TRBJ2-3; TRBD2 matches at 10 bases. CDR3 length equals 16 residues. Germline lookup yields CDR1 LNHNV and CDR2 YYDKDF (reference sequence). V lost 3 bases and J lost 4; bases outside the gene matches: 7. In nucleotides, the CDR3 is TGTGCCACCAGCAGGGGACTAGCGATCTTGTCAGATACGCAGTATTTT. It specifies CATSRGLAILSDTQYF.

The CDR3 is CASRILRQGRTEAFF. For the CDR3, the DNA is TGTGCCAGCAGGATTTTAAGACAGGGAAGAACTGAAGCTTTCTTT. The chain couples TRBV28 to TRBJ1-1; 7 positions match TRBD1. This CDR3 contains 15 residues. Looked up from germline, CDR1 is MDHEN and CDR2 is SYDVKM. J lost 5 bases, V lost 6 bases, and 12 bases had no gene match.